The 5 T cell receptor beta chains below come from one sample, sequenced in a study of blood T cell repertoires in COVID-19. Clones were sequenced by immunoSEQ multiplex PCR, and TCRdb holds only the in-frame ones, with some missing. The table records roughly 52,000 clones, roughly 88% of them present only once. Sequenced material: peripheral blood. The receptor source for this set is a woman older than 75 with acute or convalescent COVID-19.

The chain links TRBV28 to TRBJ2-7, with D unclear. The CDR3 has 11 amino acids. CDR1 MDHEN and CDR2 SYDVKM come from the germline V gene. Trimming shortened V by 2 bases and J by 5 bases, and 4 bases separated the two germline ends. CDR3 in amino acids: CASSLTDEQYF. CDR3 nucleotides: TGTGCCAGCAGTTTAACGGACGAGCAGTACTTC.

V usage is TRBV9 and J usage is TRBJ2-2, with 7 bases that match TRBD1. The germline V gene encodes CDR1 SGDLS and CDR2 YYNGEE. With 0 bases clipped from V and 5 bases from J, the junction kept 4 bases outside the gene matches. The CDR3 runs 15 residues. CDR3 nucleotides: TGTGCCAGCAGCGTAGCAGGCAGGGGGACCGGGGAGCTGTTTTTT. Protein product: CASSVAGRGTGELFF.

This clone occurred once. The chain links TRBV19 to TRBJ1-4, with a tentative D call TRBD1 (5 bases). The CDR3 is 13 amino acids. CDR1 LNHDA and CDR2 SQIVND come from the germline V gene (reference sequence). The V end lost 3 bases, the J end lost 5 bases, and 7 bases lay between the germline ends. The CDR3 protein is CASSINRNEKLFF. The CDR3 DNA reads TGTGCCAGTAGTATTAACAGGAATGAAAAACTGTTTTTT.

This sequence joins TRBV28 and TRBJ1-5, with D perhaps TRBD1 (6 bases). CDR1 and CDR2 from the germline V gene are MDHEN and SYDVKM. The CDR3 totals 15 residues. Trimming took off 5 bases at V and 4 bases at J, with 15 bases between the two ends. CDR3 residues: CASSPPGGRNQPQHF. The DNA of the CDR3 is TGTGCCAGCAGTCCACCTGGGGGCCGTAATCAGCCCCAGCATTTT. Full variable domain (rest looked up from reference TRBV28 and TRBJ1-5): DVKVTQSSRYLVKRTGEKVFLECVQDMDHENMFWYRQDPGLGLRLIYFSYDVKMKEKGDIPEGYSVSREKKERFSLILESASTNQTSMYLCASSPPGGRNQPQHFGDGTRLSIL.

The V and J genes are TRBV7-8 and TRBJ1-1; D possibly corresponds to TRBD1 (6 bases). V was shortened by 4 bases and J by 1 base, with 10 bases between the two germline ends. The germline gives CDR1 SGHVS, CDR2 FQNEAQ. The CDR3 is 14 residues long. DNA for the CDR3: TGTGCCAGCAGCTCCGGGACACGGAACACTGAAGCTTTCTTT. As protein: CASSSGTRNTEAFF.